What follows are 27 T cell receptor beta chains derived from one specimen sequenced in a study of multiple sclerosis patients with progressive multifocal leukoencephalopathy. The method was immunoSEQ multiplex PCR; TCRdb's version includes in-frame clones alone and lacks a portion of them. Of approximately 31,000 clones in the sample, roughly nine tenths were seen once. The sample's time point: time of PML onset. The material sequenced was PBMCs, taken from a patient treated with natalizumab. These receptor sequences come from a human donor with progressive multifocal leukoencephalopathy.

CDR3 sequence: CATTSGDRYTF. The DNA for the CDR3 is TGTGCCACCACGTCAGGGGATCGCTACACCTTC. J is TRBJ1-2 and V is TRBV10-3; D possibly corresponds to TRBD1 (6 bases). The CDR3 spans 11 residues. From germline, CDR1 is ENHRY and CDR2 SYGVKD. V was trimmed by 10 bases and J by 9 bases, leaving 15 bases between them.

This CDR3 is CASSPETSAHEQYF. CDR3 coding DNA: TGTGCCAGCAGCCCAGAGACTAGCGCCCACGAGCAGTACTTC. V and J are TRBV7-6 and TRBJ2-7; 8 nucleotides match TRBD2. This CDR3 is built from 14 residues. V gave up 5 bases and J gave up 5 bases; unmatched junction bases: 8. Per the germline V gene, CDR1 is SGHVS and CDR2 is FNYEAQ.

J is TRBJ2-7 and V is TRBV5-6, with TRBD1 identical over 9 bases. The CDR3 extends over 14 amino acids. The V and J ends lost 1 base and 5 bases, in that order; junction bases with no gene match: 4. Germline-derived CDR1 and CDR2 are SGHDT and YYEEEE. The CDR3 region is CASSLPGQGHEQYF. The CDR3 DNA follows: TGTGCCAGCAGCTTGCCGGGACAGGGTCACGAGCAGTACTTC.

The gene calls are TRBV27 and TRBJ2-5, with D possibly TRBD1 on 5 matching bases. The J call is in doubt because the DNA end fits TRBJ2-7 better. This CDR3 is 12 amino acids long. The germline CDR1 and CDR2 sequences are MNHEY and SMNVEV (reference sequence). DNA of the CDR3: TGTGCCAGCAGTTTTCAGGGTTACGAGCAGTACTTC. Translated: CASSFQGYEQYF.

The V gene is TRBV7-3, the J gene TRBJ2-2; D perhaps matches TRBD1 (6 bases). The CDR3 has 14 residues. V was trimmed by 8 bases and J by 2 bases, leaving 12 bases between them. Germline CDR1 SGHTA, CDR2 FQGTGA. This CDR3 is CASREQGNTGELFF. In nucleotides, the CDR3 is TGTGCCAGCCGCGAACAGGGAAACACCGGGGAGCTGTTTTTT.

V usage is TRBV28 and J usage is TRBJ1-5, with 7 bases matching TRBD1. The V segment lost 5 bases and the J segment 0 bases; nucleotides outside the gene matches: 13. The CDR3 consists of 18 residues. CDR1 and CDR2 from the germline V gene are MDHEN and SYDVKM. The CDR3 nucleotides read TGTGCCAGCAGTAGGCACCTCAGGGGGGCGGCTAGCAATCAGCCCCAGCATTTT. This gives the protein CASSRHLRGAASNQPQHF.

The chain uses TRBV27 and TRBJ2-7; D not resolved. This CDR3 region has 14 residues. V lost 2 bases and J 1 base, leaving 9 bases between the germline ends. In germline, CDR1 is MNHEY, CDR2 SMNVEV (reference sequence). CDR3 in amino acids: CASSLTRISYEQYF. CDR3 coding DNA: TGTGCCAGCAGTTTAACGCGCATTTCCTACGAGCAGTACTTC.

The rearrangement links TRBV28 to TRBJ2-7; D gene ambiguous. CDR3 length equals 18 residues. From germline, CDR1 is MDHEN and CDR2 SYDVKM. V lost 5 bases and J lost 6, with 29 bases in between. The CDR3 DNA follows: TGTGCCAGCAGTGCCCTAAAATTAAAAAACGCCCCCCCCTCCGAGCAGTACTTC. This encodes CASSALKLKNAPPSEQYF.

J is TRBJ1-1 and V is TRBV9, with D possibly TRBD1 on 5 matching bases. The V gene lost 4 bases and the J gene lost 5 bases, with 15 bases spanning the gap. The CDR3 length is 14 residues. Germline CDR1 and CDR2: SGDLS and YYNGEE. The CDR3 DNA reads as TGTGCCAGCAGCCCCGGCGGGGGAGGGACTGAAGCTTTCTTT. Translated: CASSPGGGGTEAFF.

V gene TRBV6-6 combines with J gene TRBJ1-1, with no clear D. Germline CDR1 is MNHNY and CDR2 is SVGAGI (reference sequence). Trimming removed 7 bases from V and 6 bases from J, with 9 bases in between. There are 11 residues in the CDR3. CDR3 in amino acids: CASTGPAEAFF. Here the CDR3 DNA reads TGTGCCAGCACTGGACCCGCTGAAGCTTTCTTT.

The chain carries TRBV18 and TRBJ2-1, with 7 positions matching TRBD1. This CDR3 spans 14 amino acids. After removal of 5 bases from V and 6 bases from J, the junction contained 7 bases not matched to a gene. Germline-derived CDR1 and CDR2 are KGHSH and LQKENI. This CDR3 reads CASSAGTASNEQFF. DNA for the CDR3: TGTGCCAGCTCAGCCGGGACAGCTAGCAATGAGCAGTTCTTC.

For the CDR3, the DNA is TGTGCCAGCAGCCACCGACTAGCGAACTACAATGAGCAGTTCTTC. Residues: CASSHRLANYNEQFF. The gene calls are TRBV5-6 and TRBJ2-1; the match to TRBD2 covers 8 bases. Germline V gene sequence: CDR1 SGHDT, CDR2 YYEEEE. J gave up 3 bases and V 4 bases, and 6 bases lay outside the gene matches. This CDR3 region has 15 residues.

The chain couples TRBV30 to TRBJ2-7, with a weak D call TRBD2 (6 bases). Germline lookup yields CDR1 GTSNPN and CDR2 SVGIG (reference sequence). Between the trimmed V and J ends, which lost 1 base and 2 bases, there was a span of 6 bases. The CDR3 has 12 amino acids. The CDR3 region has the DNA TGTGCCTGGAGTGGCGGGGCCTACGAGCAGTACTTC. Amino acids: CAWSGGAYEQYF.

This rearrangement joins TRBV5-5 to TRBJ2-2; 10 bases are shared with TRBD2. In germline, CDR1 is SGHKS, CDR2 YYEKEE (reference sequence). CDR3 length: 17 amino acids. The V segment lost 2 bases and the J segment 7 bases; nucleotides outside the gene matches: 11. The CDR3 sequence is CASSLSGLAGAGGELFF. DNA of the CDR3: TGTGCCAGCAGCTTATCAGGTCTAGCGGGAGCCGGCGGGGAGCTGTTTTTT.

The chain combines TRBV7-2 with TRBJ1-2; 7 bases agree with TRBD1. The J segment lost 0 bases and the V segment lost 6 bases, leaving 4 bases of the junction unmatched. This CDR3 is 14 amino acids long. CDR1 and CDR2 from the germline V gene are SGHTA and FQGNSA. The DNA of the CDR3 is TGTGCCAGCAGTCCCGGGACAGCTAACTATGGCTACACCTTC. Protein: CASSPGTANYGYTF.

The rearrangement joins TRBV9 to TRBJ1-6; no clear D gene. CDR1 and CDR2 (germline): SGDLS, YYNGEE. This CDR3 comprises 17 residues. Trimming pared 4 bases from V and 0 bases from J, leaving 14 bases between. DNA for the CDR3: TGTGCCAGCAGCTCGGACGGCCGTAGCTCCTATAATTCACCCCTCCACTTT. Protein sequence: CASSSDGRSSYNSPLHF.

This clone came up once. CDR3 residues: CASSFGTSATYEQYF. The CDR3 DNA is TGTGCCAGCAGCTTCGGGACTAGCGCTACCTACGAGCAGTACTTC. The rearrangement uses TRBV5-5 and TRBJ2-7; 10 bases are a match to TRBD2. Germline assignment: CDR1 SGHKS and CDR2 YYEKEE (reference sequence). The CDR3 covers 15 residues. Losses at the gene ends were 2 bases for V and 2 bases for J; bases not matched to a gene: 4.

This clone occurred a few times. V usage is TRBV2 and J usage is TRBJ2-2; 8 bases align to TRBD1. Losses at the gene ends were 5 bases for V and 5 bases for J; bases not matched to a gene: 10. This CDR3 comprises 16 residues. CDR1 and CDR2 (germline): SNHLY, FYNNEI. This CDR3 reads CASSQGRGRGTGELFF. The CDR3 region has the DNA TGTGCCAGCAGTCAAGGCAGGGGGCGAGGGACCGGGGAGCTGTTTTTT.

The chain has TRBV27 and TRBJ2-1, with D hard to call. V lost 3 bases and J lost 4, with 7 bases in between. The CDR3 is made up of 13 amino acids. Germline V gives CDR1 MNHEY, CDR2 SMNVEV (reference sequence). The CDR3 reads CASSLIGYNEQFF. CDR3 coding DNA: TGTGCCAGCAGTTTGATTGGGTACAATGAGCAGTTCTTC.

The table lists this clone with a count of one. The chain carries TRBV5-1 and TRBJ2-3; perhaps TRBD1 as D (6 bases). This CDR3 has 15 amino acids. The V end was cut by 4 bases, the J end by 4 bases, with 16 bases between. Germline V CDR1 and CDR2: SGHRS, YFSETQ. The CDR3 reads CASSPTSGVADTQYF. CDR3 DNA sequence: TGCGCCAGCAGCCCCACATCAGGGGTAGCAGATACGCAGTATTTT.

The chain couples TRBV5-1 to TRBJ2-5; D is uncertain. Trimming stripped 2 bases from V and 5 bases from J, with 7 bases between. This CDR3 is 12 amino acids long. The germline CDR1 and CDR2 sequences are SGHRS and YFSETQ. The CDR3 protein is CASSFGRETQYF. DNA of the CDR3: TGCGCCAGCAGCTTCGGGCGGGAGACCCAGTACTTC.

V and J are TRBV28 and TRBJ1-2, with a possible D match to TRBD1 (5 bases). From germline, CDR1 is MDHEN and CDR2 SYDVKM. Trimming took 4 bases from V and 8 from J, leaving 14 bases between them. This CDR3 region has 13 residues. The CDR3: CASSSQGTYGYTF. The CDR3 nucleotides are TGTGCCAGCAGTTCCCAGGGTACGTACGGCTACACCTTC.

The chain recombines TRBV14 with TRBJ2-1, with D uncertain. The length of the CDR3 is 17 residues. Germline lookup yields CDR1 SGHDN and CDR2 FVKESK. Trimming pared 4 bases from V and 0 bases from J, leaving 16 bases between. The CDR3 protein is CASSPRHLSNSYNEQFF. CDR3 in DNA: TGTGCCAGCAGCCCCAGACACCTTTCCAACTCCTACAATGAGCAGTTCTTC.

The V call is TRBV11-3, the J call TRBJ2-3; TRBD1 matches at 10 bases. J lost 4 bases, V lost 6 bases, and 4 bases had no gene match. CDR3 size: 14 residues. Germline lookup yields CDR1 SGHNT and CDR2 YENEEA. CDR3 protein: CASSRDRGSDTQYF. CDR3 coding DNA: TGTGCCAGCAGTCGGGACAGGGGTTCAGATACGCAGTATTTT.

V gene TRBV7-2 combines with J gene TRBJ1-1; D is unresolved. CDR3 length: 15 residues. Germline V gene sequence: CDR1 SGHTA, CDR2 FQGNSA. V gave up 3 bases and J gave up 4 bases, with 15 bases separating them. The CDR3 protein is CASSLEWRTVTEAFF. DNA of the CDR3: TGTGCCAGCAGCTTGGAGTGGCGTACGGTCACTGAAGCTTTCTTT.

The CDR3 is CASSPPGQGRPQYF. CDR3 in DNA: TGCGCCAGCAGCCCACCGGGACAGGGGCGCCCACAGTACTTC. The J gene is TRBJ2-7, the V gene TRBV4-1, with TRBD1 matching over 10 bases. Germline CDR1 reads MGHRA; CDR2 reads YSYEKL. The junction had 10 bases not matched to a gene; V was cut back by 4 bases and J by 10 bases. The CDR3 loop spans 14 amino acids.

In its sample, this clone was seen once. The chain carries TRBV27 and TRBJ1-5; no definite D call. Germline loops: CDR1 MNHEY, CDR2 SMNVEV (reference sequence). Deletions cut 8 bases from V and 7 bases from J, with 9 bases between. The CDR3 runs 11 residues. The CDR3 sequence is CASGVRQPQHF. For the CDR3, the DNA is TGTGCCAGCGGGGTTAGGCAGCCCCAGCATTTT.